These 5 T cell receptor beta chains were sequenced from one sample in a study of T cell responses to AZD1222 COVID-19 vaccine. Profiled with immunoSEQ multiplex PCR; TCRdb holds only in-frame clones, not every one. The sample shows about 150,000 clones, approximately 88% of them seen only once. Sequenced here: peripheral blood, sampled on day 0 of AZD1222 vaccination. These receptors originate from an adult in good health.

The chain is built from TRBV28 and TRBJ2-7; 7 nucleotides line up with TRBD2. V shed 6 bases, J shed 2 bases, and the junction held 7 bases outside the gene matches. The CDR3 is made up of 14 amino acids. Germline assignment: CDR1 MDHEN and CDR2 SYDVKM. CDR3 coding DNA: TGTGCCAGCAGGCCCGCGGGAGTGACCTACGAGCAGTACTTC. The encoded protein is CASRPAGVTYEQYF. Looking up the rest from reference TRBV28 and TRBJ2-7 gives the full variable domain: DVKVTQSSRYLVKRTGEKVFLECVQDMDHENMFWYRQDPGLGLRLIYFSYDVKMKEKGDIPEGYSVSREKKERFSLILESASTNQTSMYLCASRPAGVTYEQYFGPGTRLTVT.

The chain employs TRBV29-1 and TRBJ2-1; D remains unclear. V lost 7 bases and J lost 9, with 25 bases in between. This CDR3 contains 15 residues. In germline, CDR1 is SQVTM, CDR2 ANQGSEA. As DNA, the CDR3 is TGCAGCGCAAGCCTACATGAGCTTTTCCTTGGTGAGCAGTTCTTC. Protein sequence: CSASLHELFLGEQFF.

This chain connects TRBV19 to TRBJ1-2; a possible D gene is TRBD1 (6 bases). Germline-derived CDR1 and CDR2 are LNHDA and SQIVND (reference sequence). Trimming removed 3 bases from V and 4 bases from J, with 9 bases in between. The CDR3 is 13 amino acids. Here the CDR3 DNA reads TGTGCCAGTAGTATCTCAGGGGCCTATGGCTACACCTTC. Translated: CASSISGAYGYTF.

The chain links TRBV7-2 to TRBJ2-3; 10 bases fit TRBD1. After removal of 1 base from V and 4 bases from J, the junction contained 8 bases not matched to a gene. The CDR3 length is 17 residues. Germline CDR1 is SGHTA and CDR2 is FQGNSA. Here the CDR3 DNA reads TGTGCCAGCAGCTTAGTGAGACAGGGGGCGGGGGCAGATACGCAGTATTTT. Translation: CASSLVRQGAGADTQYF.

The genes are TRBV6-5 and TRBJ2-3; D uncertain. CDR3 length equals 12 residues. The germline V and J ends were trimmed by 3 bases and 5 bases, with 6 bases remaining between them. Germline values: CDR1 MNHEY, CDR2 SVGAGI. The CDR3 sequence: CASSYIGDTQYF. The CDR3 nucleotides are TGTGCCAGCAGTTATATTGGAGATACGCAGTATTTT.